The TCR beta chain described here comes from a study of blood T cells in healthy people across ages. The wider study: Using template switching, researchers captured about one barcoded beta molecule for each two T cells.

Sample-barcoded 5' priming and a J-beta primer mix drove a second PCR of roughly 7 to 11 cycles. MiXCR was run by TCRdb on the 5' RACE reads, yielding one entry per CDR3 protein. The repertoire holds about 800,000 distinct CDR3 sequences, more than 20% seen once, with approximately 4% in the top ten. Notes on the study in general: Both naive CD4+ cell counts and diversity were greater in long-lived donors than in aged donors. When one million T cells were used, diversity estimates were thought to be underestimates.

In germline, CDR1 is DFQATT, CDR2 SNEGSKA (reference sequence). The CDR3 is 15 residues long. This clonotype was seen a few times. Its target is unknown. Caucasian individuals from Russia who were healthy and aged roughly 6 to 95 acted as donors. This sample was also put to use in a study of T cells of mothers and their children.

The receptor was derived from a boy aged 10-17 years in good health. Sequenced material: blood. This rearrangement joins TRBV20-1 to TRBJ2-5; 9 bases match TRBD2. The J call may be faulty, since TRBJ2-1 better matches the DNA end. CDR3 region: CSATPLAGYYNEQFF. In DNA, the CDR3 is TGCAGTGCTACCCCCCTAGCGGGGTATTACAATGAGCAGTTCTTC.